One and the same sample provided the 8 T cell receptor beta chains below, sequenced in a study of T cell responses to AZD1222 COVID-19 vaccine. The repertoire was sequenced with immunoSEQ multiplex PCR; TCRdb's copy has only in-frame clones and lacks some. The sample yields about 150,000 clones, more than 85% seen once. Sequencing used peripheral blood, obtained on day 0 of AZD1222 vaccination. The receptors were sampled from an adult in good health.

V usage is TRBV6-6 and J usage is TRBJ2-7, with 11 nucleotides matching TRBD2. V shed 6 bases and J 2 bases; nucleotides not matched to a gene: 6. The CDR3 is 15 amino acids. In germline, CDR1 is MNHNY, CDR2 SVGAGI (reference sequence). CDR3 sequence: CASRTSGSHPYEQYF. Written as DNA, the CDR3 is TGTGCCAGCAGAACTAGCGGGAGTCACCCCTACGAGCAGTACTTC.

The J gene is TRBJ2-2, the V gene TRBV4-1, with D unresolved. Trimming cost V 4 bases and J 7 bases, with 7 bases left between them. CDR3 length: 12 residues. CDR1 MGHRA and CDR2 YSYEKL come from the germline V gene. The CDR3 loop is CASSPNFGELFF. Written as DNA, the CDR3 is TGCGCCAGCAGCCCGAACTTCGGGGAGCTGTTTTTT.

The chain combines TRBV2 with TRBJ1-2; the D is unclear. The CDR3 covers 15 residues. V was cut by 2 bases and J by 3 bases, with 13 bases left in between. In germline, CDR1 is SNHLY, CDR2 FYNNEI. The CDR3 sequence is CASSESAAGHYGYTF. Written as DNA, the CDR3 is TGTGCCAGCAGTGAATCGGCAGCTGGCCACTATGGCTACACCTTC.

This clone was seen once. The chain links TRBV10-1 to TRBJ2-1; 7 nucleotides align to TRBD1. This CDR3 is built from 18 residues. With V trimmed by 2 bases and J by 4 bases, 14 bases remained unmatched. Looked up from germline, CDR1 is WNHNN and CDR2 is SYGVQD (reference sequence). CDR3 sequence (DNA): TGCGCCAGCAGTGAGCACCCCCGGGACAGCGAAAATTACAATGAGCAGTTCTTC. Translating it yields CASSEHPRDSENYNEQFF.

The chain carries TRBV7-3 and TRBJ1-5; 7 bases line up with TRBD1. The ends lost 5 bases at V and 0 bases at J; junction bases unmatched: 4. CDR1 is SGHTA, CDR2 FQGTGA, per germline. The CDR3 runs to 15 residues. The CDR3 loop is CASSATGNSNQPQHF. DNA of the CDR3: TGTGCCAGCAGCGCGACAGGGAATAGCAATCAGCCCCAGCATTTT.

The rearrangement links TRBV27 to TRBJ2-6; D is unresolved. Looked up from germline, CDR1 is MNHEY and CDR2 is SMNVEV (reference sequence). The CDR3 sequence is 16 residues long. V was pared by 5 bases and J by 0 bases, with 11 bases between. CDR3 bases: TGTGCCAGCAGTAAGACGGTTAGCTCTGGGGCCAACGTCCTGACTTTC. Protein: CASSKTVSSGANVLTF.

The DNA of the CDR3 is TGTGCCTGGAGTCAGAGGTATGGCTACACCTTC. Protein product: CAWSQRYGYTF. The J gene is TRBJ1-2, the V gene TRBV30; the D is unclear. Trimming pared 2 bases from V and 5 bases from J, leaving 6 bases between. The CDR3 length is 11 residues. Germline CDR1 reads GTSNPN; CDR2 reads SVGIG (reference sequence).

The chain joins TRBV30 to TRBJ2-3; no clear D gene. CDR3 length: 14 residues. Germline V CDR1 and CDR2: GTSNPN, SVGIG (reference sequence). Between the trimmed V and J ends, which lost 0 bases and 1 base, there was a span of 8 bases. Written as DNA, the CDR3 is TGTGCCTGGAGTGTACGGTCGGGCACAGATACGCAGTATTTT. It translates to CAWSVRSGTDTQYF.